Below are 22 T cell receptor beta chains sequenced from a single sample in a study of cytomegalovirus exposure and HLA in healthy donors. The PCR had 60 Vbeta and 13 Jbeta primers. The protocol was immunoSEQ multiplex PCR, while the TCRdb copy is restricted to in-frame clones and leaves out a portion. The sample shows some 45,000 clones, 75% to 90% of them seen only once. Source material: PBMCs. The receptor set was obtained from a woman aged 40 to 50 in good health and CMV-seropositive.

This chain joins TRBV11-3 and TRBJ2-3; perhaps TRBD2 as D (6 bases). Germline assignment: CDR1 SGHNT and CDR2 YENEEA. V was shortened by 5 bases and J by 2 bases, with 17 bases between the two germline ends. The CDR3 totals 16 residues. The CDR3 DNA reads TGTGCCAGCAGCGGTGTCGTCGGGACTTACACAGATACGCAGTATTTT. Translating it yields CASSGVVGTYTDTQYF.

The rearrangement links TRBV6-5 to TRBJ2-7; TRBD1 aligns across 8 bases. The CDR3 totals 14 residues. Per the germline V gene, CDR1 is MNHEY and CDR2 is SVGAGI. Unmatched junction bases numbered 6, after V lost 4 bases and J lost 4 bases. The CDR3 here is CASSSDRGSYEQYF. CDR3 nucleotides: TGTGCCAGCAGTTCCGACAGGGGAAGTTACGAGCAGTACTTC.

The CDR3 spells CASSPRQTLEVTEAFF. The CDR3 coding sequence is TGTGCCAGCTCACCACGACAGACCCTCGAGGTTACTGAAGCTTTCTTT. The rearrangement uses TRBV18 and TRBJ1-1; the D gene is possibly TRBD1 (5 bases). The germline gives CDR1 KGHSH, CDR2 LQKENI. V lost 1 base and J lost 5, with 17 bases in between. CDR3 length equals 16 residues. The complete variable domain, with remaining parts taken from reference TRBV18 and TRBJ1-1, reads NAGVMQNPRHLVRRRGQEARLRCSPMKGHSHVYWYRQLPEEGLKFMVYLQKENIIDESGMPKERFSAEFPKEGPSILRIQQVVRGDSAAYFCASSPRQTLEVTEAFFGQGTRLTVV.

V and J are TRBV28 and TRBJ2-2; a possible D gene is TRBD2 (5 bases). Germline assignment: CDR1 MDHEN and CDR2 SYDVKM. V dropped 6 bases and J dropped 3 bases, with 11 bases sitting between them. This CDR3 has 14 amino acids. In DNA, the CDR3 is TGTGCCAGCAGCTATACTAGGGACACCGGGGAGCTGTTTTTT. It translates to CASSYTRDTGELFF.

Here the CDR3 DNA reads TGTGCCAGCAGCCAACGTAGCGGGCAAGAGACCCAGTACTTC. It yields the protein CASSQRSGQETQYF. The rearrangement uses TRBV4-2 and TRBJ2-5; 7 bases are a match to TRBD2. The J segment lost 2 bases and the V segment lost 2 bases, leaving 2 bases of the junction unmatched. There are 14 residues in the CDR3. Germline V gene data show CDR1 as LGHNA and CDR2 as YNFKEQ.

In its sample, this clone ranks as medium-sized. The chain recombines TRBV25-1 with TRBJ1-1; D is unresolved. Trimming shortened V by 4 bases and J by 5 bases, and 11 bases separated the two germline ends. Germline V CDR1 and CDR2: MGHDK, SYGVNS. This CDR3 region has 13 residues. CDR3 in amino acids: CASSAGFGTEAFF. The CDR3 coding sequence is TGTGCCAGCAGTGCAGGTTTCGGAACTGAAGCTTTCTTT.

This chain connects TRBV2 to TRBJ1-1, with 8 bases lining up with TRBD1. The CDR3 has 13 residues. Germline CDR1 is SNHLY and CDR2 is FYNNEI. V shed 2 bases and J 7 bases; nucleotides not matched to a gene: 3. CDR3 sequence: CASSERGTGEAFF. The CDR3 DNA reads TGTGCCAGCAGTGAAAGGGGGACAGGTGAAGCTTTCTTT. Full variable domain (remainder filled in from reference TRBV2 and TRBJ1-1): EPEVTQTPSHQVTQMGQEVILRCVPISNHLYFYWYRQILGQKVEFLVSFYNNEISEKSEIFDDQFSVERPDGSNFTLKIRSTKLEDSAMYFCASSERGTGEAFFGQGTRLTVV.

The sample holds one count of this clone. CDR3 DNA: TGTGCCAGTAGCCGGGGACTAGCGGGGGCAGTTTCCTACGAGCAGTACTTC. It specifies CASSRGLAGAVSYEQYF. The chain recombines TRBV19 with TRBJ2-7; 14 bases are shared with TRBD2. The CDR3 loop spans 17 amino acids. The germline CDR1 and CDR2 sequences are LNHDA and SQIVND (reference sequence). After removal of 6 bases from V and 1 base from J, the junction contained 8 bases not matched to a gene.

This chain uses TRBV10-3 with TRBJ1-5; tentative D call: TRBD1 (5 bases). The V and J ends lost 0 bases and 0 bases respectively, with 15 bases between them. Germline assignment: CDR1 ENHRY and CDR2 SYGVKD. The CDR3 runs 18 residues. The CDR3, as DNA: TGTGCCATCAGTGAGTCTCTGACAGCAGTTGATAGCAATCAGCCCCAGCATTTT. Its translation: CAISESLTAVDSNQPQHF.

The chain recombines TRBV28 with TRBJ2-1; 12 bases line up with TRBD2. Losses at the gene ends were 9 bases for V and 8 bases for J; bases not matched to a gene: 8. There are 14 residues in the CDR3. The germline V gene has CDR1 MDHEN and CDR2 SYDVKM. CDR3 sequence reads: CASLSTSGSYEQFF. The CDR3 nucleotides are TGTGCCAGTCTCTCGACTAGCGGGAGCTATGAGCAGTTCTTC.

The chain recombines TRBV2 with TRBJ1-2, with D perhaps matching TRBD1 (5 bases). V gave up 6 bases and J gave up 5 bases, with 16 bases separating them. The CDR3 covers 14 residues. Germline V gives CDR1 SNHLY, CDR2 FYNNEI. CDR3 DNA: TGTGCCAGCAGATCAAGGGGATTGGAGTATGGCTACACCTTC. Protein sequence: CASRSRGLEYGYTF.

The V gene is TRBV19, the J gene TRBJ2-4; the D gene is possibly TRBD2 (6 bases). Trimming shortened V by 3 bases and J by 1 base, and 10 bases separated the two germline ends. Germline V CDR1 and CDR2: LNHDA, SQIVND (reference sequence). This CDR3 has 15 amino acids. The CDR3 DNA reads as TGTGCCAGTAGTATCGGGGGTCTGGCCAAAAACATTCAGTACTTC. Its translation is CASSIGGLAKNIQYF.

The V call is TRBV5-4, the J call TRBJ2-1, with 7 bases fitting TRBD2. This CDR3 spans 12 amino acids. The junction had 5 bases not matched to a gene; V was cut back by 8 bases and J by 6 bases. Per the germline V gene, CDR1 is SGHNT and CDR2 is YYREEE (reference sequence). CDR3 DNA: TGTGCCAGTCGGGGGGAGGGCAATGAGCAGTTCTTC. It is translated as CASRGEGNEQFF.

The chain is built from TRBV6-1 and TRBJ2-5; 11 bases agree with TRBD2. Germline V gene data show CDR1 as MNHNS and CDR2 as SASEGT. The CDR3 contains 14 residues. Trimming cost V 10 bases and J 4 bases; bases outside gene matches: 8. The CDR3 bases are TGTGCCATCGTAGCGGGGGGGCTCGGAGAGACCCAGTACTTC. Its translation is CAIVAGGLGETQYF.

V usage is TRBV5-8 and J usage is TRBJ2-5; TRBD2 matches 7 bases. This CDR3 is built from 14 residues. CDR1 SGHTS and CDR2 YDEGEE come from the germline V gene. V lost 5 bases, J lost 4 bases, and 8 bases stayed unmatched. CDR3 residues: CASSVPGGGETQYF. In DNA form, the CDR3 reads TGTGCCAGCAGTGTACCGGGAGGCGGAGAGACCCAGTACTTC.

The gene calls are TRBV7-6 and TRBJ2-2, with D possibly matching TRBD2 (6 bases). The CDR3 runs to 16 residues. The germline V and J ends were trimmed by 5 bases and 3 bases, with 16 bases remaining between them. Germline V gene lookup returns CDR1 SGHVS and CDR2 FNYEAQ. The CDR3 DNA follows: TGTGCCAGCAGCGCCCAGGGTGGAGGGTACACCGGGGAGCTGTTTTTT. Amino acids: CASSAQGGGYTGELFF.

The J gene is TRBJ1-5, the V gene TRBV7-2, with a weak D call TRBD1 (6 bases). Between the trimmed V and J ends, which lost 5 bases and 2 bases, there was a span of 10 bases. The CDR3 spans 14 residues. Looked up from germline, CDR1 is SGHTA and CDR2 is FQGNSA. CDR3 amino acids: CASSPRQGNQPQHF. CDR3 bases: TGTGCCAGCAGCCCCCGACAGGGCAATCAGCCCCAGCATTTT. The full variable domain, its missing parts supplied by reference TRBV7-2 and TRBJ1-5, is GAGVSQSPSNKVTEKGKDVELRCDPISGHTALYWYRQSLGQGLEFLIYFQGNSAPDKSGLPSDRFSAERTGGSVSTLTIQRTQQEDSAVYLCASSPRQGNQPQHFGDGTRLSIL.

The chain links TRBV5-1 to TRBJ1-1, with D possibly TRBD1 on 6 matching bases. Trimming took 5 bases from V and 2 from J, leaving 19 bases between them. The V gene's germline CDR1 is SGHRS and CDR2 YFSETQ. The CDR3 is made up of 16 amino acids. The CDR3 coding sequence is TGCGCCAGCAGTTCCTCCCACGACAGGCGAAACACTGAAGCTTTCTTT. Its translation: CASSSSHDRRNTEAFF.

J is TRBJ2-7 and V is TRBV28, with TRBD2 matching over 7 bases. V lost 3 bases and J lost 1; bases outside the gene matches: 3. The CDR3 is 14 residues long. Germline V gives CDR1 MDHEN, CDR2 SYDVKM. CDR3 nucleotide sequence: TGTGCCAGCAGTTTGGGGGGGAGATCCTACGAGCAGTACTTC. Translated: CASSLGGRSYEQYF.

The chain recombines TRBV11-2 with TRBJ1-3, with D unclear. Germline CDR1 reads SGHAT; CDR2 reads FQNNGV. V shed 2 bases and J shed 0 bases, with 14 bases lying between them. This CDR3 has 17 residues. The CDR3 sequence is CASSLSAGANSGNTIYF. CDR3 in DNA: TGTGCCAGCAGCTTATCAGCGGGCGCCAACTCTGGAAACACCATATATTTT.

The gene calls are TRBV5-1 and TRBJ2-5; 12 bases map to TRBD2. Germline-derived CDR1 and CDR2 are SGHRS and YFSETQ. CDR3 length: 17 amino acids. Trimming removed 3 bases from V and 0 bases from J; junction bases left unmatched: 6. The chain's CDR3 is CASSSVRTSGDQETQYF. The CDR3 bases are TGCGCCAGCAGCTCGGTCCGGACTAGCGGGGACCAAGAGACCCAGTACTTC.

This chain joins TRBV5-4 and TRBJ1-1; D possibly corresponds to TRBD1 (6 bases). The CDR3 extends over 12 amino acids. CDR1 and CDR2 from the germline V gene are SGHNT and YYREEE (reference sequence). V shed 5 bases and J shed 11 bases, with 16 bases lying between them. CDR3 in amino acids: CASRKTGHRAFF. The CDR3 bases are TGTGCCAGCAGGAAGACAGGACATAGGGCTTTCTTT.